Here is one T cell receptor (beta chain) with its context. V shed 6 bases and J 2 bases; nucleotides not matched to a gene: 6. CDR3 length: 15 amino acids. CDR1 is MNHNS, CDR2 SASEGT, per germline. The source of the sample is a study of T cell changes during pregnancy in multiple sclerosis. Clones were sequenced by immunoSEQ multiplex PCR, and TCRdb holds only the in-frame ones, with some missing. The table includes about 76,000 clones, around nine tenths detected once. This TCR was sampled from a female donor in good health, enrolled as a control in a pregnancy study. This rearrangement joins TRBV6-1 to TRBJ2-5; 10 positions match TRBD2. The sequenced sample was peripheral blood, obtained in the first trimester of pregnancy. The CDR3 reads CASRDPAGGQETQYF. The CDR3 coding sequence is TGTGCCAGCAGGGACCCAGCGGGAGGGCAAGAGACCCAGTACTTC.